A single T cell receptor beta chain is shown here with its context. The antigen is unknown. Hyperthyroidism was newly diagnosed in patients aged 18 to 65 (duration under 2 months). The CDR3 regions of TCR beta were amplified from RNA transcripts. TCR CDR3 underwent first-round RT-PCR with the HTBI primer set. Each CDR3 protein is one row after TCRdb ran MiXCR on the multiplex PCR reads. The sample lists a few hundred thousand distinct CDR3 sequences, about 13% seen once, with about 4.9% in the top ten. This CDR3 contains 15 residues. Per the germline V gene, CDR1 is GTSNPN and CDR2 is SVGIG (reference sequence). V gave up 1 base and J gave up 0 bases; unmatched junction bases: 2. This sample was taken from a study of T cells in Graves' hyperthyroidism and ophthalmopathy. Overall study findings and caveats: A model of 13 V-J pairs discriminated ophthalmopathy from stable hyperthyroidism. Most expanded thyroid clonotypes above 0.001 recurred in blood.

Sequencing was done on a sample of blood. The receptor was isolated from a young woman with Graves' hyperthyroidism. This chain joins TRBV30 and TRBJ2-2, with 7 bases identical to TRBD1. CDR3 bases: TGTGCCTGGAGTGGGGACAGCGCGAACACCGGGGAGCTGTTTTTT. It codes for CAWSGDSANTGELFF. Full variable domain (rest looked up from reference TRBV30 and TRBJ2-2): SQTIHQWPATLVQPVGSPLSLECTVEGTSNPNLYWYRQAAGRGLQLLFYSVGIGQISSEVPQNLSASRPQDRQFILSSKKLLLSDSGFYLCAWSGDSANTGELFFGEGSRLTVL.